These 2 T cell receptor beta chains were all obtained from the same sample, sequenced in a study of blood T cell repertoires in COVID-19. Produced via immunoSEQ multiplex PCR; TCRdb's table is partial and in-frame only. The sample lists under 60,000 clones; approximately 87% were seen once. Source material: peripheral blood. Source of these receptors: a human donor in a cohort sampled during active COVID-19.

The J gene is TRBJ2-1, the V gene TRBV2, with 14 nucleotides matching TRBD2. Germline V gives CDR1 SNHLY, CDR2 FYNNEI. CDR3 length equals 15 residues. J lost 6 bases, V lost 6 bases, and 4 bases had no gene match. DNA of the CDR3: TGTGCCAGCAGCCGACTAGCGGGGGGGCCCAATGAGCAGTTCTTC. Its translation: CASSRLAGGPNEQFF.

This clone was detected once. The rearrangement links TRBV5-1 to TRBJ1-2, with 8 bases fitting TRBD1. CDR1 and CDR2 (germline): SGHRS, YFSETQ. V lost 5 bases and J lost 1; bases outside the gene matches: 4. This CDR3 has 14 amino acids. The DNA of the CDR3 is TGCGCCAGCAGTCCGGGACAGGTTAACTATGGCTACACCTTC. This codes for CASSPGQVNYGYTF.